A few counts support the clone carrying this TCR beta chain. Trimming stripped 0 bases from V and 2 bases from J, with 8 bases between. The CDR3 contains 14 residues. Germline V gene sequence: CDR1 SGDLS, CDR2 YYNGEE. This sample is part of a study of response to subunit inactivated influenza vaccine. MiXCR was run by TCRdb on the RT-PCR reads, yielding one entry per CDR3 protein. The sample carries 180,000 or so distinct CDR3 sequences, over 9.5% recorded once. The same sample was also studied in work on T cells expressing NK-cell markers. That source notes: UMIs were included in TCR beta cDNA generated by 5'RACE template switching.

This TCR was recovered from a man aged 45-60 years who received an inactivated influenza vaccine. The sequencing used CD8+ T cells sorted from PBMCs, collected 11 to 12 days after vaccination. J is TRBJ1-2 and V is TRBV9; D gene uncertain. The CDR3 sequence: CASSVGAENYGYTF. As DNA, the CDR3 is TGTGCCAGCAGCGTAGGAGCAGAGAACTATGGCTACACCTTC.